The T cell receptor (beta chain) described here comes from a study of T cell responses to AZD1222 COVID-19 vaccine. CDR1 and CDR2 (germline): GTSNPN, SVGIG (reference sequence). CDR3 length: 13 amino acids. Trimming took off 4 bases at V and 3 bases at J, with 12 bases between the two ends. Clones were read by immunoSEQ multiplex PCR, and TCRdb kept only the in-frame ones, dropping some. Here the sample spans approximately 150,000 clones, approximately 88% being singletons. The sample here was peripheral blood, taken on day 0 of AZD1222 vaccination. The chain employs TRBV30 and TRBJ1-1, with D possibly TRBD1 on 5 matching bases. The TCR comes from an adult in good health. The CDR3 sequence: CAWKRGRDTEAFF. CDR3 nucleotide sequence: TGTGCCTGGAAGCGGGGGAGGGACACTGAAGCTTTCTTT.